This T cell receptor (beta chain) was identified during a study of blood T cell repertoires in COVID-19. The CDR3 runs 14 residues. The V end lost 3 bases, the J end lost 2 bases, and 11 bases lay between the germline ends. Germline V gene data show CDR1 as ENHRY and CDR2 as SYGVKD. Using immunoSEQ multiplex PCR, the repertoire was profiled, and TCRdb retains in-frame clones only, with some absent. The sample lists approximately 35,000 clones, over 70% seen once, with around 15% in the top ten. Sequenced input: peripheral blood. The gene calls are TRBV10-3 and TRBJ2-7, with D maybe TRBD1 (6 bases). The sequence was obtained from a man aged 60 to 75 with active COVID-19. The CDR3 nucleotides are TGTGCCATCAGTGACAGGGGACCGACCTACGAGCAGTACTTC. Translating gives CAISDRGPTYEQYF.